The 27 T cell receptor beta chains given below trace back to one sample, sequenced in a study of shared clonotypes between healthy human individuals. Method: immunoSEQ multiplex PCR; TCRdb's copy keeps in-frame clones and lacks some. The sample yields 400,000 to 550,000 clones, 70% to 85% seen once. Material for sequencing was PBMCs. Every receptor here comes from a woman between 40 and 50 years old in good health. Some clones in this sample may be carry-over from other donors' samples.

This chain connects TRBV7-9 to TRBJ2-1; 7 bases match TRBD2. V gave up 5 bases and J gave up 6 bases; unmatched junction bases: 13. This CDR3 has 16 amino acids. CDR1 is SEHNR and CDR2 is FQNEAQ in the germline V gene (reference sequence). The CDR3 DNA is TGTGCCAGCAGCCCACCTAGCGGAGTGGCCTCCAATGAGCAGTTCTTC. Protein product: CASSPPSGVASNEQFF. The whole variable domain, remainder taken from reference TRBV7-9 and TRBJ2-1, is DTGVSQNPRHKITKRGQNVTFRCDPISEHNRLYWYRQTLGQGPEFLTYFQNEAQLEKSRLLSDRFSAERPKGSFSTLEIQRTEQGDSAMYLCASSPPSGVASNEQFFGPGTRLTVL.

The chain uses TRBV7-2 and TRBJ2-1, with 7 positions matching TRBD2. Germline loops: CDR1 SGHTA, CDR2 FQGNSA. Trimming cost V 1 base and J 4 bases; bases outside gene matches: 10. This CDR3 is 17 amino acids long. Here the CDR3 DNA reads TGTGCCAGCAGCTTAGGGGTTAGGACTAGTCAGTACAATGAGCAGTTCTTC. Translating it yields CASSLGVRTSQYNEQFF. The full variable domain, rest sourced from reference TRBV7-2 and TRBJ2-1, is GAGVSQSPSNKVTEKGKDVELRCDPISGHTALYWYRQSLGQGLEFLIYFQGNSAPDKSGLPSDRFSAERTGGSVSTLTIQRTQQEDSAVYLCASSLGVRTSQYNEQFFGPGTRLTVL.

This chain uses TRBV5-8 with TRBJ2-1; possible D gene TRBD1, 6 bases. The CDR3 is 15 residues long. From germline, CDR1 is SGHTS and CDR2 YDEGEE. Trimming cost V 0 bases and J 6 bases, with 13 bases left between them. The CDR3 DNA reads TGTGCCAGCAGCTTGGGAAATCTAGGGGGCAATGAGCAGTTCTTC. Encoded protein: CASSLGNLGGNEQFF.

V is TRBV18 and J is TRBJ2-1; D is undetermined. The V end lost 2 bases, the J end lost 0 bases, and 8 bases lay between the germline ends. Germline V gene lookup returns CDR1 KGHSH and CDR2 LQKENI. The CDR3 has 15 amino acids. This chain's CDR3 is CASSPDSSSYNEQFF. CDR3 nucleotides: TGTGCCAGCTCACCAGACTCGAGCTCCTACAATGAGCAGTTCTTC.

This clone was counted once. In DNA form, the CDR3 reads TGTGCCAGTAACCAAGGACAGGGAAATCAGCCCCAGCATTTT. Protein product: CASNQGQGNQPQHF. J is TRBJ1-5 and V is TRBV19; 8 bases fit TRBD1. Germline V gives CDR1 LNHDA, CDR2 SQIVND (reference sequence). This CDR3 region has 14 residues. Trimming took 7 bases from V and 4 from J; bases not matched to a gene: 6.

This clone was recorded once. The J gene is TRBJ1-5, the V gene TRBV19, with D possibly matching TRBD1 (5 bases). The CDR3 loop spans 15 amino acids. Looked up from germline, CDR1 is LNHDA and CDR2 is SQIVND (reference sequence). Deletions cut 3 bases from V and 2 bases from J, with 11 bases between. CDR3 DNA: TGTGCCAGTAGTATGGGGCGGGTGCGCAATCAGCCCCAGCATTTT. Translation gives CASSMGRVRNQPQHF.

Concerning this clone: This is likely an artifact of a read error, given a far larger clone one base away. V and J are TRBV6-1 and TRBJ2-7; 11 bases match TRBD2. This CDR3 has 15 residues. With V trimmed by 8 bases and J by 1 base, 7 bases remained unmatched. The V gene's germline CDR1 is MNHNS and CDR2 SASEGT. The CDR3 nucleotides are TGTGCCAGCGAAGTAACTAGCGGGAGTTCCTACGAGCAGTACTTC. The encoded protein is CASEVTSGSSYEQYF.

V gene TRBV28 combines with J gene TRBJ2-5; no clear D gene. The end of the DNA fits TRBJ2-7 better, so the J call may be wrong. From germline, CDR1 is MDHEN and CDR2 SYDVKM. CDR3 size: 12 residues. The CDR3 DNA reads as TGTGCCAGCAGTTTCGGAGAGTACGAGCAGTACTTC. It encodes CASSFGEYEQYF.

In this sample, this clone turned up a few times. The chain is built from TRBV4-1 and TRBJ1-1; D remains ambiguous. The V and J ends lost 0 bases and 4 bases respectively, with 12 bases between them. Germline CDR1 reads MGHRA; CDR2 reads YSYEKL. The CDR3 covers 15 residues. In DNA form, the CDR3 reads TGCGCCAGCAGCCAAGAACCTTTTGATGCCACTGAAGCTTTCTTT. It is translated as CASSQEPFDATEAFF.

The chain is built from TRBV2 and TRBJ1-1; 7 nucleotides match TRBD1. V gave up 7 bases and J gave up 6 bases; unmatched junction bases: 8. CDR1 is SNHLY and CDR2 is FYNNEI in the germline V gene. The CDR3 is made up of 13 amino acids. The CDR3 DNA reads TGTGCCAGCAATGACAGGGCCCGGGCTGAAGCTTTCTTT. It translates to CASNDRARAEAFF.

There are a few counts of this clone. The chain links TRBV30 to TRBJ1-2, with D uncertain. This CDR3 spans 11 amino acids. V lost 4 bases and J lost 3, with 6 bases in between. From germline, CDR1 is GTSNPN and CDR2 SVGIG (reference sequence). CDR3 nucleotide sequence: TGTGCCTGGAACCTTGACTATGGCTACACCTTC. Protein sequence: CAWNLDYGYTF.

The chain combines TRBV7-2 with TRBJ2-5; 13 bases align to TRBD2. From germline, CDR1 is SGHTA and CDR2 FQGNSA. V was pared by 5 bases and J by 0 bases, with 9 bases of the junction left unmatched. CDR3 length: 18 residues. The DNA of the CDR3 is TGTGCCAGCAGCCCCGGGACTAGCGGGATAGGGTACCAAGAGACCCAGTACTTC. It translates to CASSPGTSGIGYQETQYF.

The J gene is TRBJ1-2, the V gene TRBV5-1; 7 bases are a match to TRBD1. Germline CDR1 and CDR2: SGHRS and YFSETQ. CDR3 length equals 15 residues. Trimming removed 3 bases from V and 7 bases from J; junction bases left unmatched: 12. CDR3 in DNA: TGCGCCAGCAGCTCAGGGACAGCCACGCGGGGTGGCTACACCTTC. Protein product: CASSSGTATRGGYTF.

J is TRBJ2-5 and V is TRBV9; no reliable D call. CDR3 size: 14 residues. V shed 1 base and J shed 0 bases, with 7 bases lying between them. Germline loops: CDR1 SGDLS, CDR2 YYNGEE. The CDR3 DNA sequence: TGTGCCAGCAGCGTAATGGGCGACCAAGAGACCCAGTACTTC. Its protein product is CASSVMGDQETQYF. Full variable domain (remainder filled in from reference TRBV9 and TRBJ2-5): DSGVTQTPKHLITATGQRVTLRCSPRSGDLSVYWYQQSLDQGLQFLIQYYNGEERAKGNILERFSAQQFPDLHSELNLSSLELGDSALYFCASSVMGDQETQYFGPGTRLLVL.

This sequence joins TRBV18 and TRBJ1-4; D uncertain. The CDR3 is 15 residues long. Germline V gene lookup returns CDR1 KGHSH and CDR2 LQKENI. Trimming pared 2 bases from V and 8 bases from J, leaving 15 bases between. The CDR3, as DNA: TGTGCCAGCTCACCAACCCGGAACAGTGAGGAAAAACTGTTTTTT. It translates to CASSPTRNSEEKLFF.

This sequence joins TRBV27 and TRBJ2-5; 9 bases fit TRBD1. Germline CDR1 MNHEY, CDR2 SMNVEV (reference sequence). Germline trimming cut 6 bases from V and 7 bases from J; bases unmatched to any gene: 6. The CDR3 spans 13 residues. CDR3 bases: TGTGCCAGCAGCGCCGGGACAGGGTTGACCCAGTACTTC. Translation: CASSAGTGLTQYF.

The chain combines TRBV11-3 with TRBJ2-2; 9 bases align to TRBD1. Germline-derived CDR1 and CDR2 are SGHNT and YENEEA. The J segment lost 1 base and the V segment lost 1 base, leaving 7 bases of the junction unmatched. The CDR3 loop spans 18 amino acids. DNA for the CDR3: TGTGCCAGCAGCTTAGCGGGCTGGGGACAGGGGAACACCGGGGAGCTGTTTTTT. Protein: CASSLAGWGQGNTGELFF.

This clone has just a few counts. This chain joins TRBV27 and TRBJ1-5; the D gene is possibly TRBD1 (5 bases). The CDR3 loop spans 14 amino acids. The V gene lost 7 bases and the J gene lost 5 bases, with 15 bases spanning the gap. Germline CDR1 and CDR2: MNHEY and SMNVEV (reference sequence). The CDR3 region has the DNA TGTGCCAGCAAAGGGACCGAGTTTGATCAGCCCCAGCATTTT. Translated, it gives CASKGTEFDQPQHF.

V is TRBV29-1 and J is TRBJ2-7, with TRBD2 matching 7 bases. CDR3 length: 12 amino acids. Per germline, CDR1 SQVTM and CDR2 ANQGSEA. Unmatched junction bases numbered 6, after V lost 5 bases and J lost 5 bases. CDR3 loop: CSVTGSGNEQYF. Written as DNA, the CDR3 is TGCAGCGTTACCGGGAGCGGGAACGAGCAGTACTTC.

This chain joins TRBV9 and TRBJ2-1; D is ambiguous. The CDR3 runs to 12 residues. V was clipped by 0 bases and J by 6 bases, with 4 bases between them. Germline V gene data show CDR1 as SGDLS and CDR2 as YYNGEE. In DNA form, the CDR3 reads TGTGCCAGCAGCGTAGAGGGCAATGAGCAGTTCTTC. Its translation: CASSVEGNEQFF. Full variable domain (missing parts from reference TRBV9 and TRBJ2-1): DSGVTQTPKHLITATGQRVTLRCSPRSGDLSVYWYQQSLDQGLQFLIQYYNGEERAKGNILERFSAQQFPDLHSELNLSSLELGDSALYFCASSVEGNEQFFGPGTRLTVL.

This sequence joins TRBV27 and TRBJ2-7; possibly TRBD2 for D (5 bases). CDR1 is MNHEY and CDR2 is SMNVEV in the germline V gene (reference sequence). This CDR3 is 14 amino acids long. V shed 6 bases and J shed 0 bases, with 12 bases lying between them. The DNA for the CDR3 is TGTGCCAGCAGAATTGACTACTTCTCCTACGAGCAGTACTTC. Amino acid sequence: CASRIDYFSYEQYF.

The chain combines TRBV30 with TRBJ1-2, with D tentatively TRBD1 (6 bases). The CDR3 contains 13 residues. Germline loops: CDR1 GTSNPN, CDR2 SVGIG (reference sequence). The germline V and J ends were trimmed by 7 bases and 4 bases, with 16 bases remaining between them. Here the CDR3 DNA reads TGTGCCTTAATGGCGGAGACAGGCTATGGCTACACCTTC. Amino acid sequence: CALMAETGYGYTF.

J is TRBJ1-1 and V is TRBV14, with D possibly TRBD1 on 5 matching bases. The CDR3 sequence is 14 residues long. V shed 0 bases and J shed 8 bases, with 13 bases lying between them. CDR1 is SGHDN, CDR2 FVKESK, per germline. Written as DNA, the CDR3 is TGTGCCAGCAGCCAAGATTGGACATCGGTGGAAGCTTTCTTT. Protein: CASSQDWTSVEAFF.

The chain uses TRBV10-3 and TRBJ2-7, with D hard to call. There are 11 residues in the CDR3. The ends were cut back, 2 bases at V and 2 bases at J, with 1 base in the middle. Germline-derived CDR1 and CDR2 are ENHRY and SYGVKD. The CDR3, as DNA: TGTGCCATCAGTGAGACCTACGAGCAGTACTTC. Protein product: CAISETYEQYF.

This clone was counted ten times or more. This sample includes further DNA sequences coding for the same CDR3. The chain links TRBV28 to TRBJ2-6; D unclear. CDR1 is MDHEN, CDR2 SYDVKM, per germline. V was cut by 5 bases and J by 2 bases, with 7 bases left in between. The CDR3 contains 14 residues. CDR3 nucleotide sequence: TGTGCCAGCAGTCTATTAGCTGGGGCCAACGTCCTGACTTTC. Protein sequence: CASSLLAGANVLTF.

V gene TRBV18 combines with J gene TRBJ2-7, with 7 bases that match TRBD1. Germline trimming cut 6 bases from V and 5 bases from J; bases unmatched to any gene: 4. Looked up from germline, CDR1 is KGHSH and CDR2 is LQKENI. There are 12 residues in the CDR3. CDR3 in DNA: TGTGCCAGCTCCCCGCAGGGGGACGAGCAGTACTTC. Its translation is CASSPQGDEQYF.

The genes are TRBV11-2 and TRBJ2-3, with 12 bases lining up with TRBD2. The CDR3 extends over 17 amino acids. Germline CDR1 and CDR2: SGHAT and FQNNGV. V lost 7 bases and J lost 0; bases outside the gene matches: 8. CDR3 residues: CASKPTSGSHSTDTQYF. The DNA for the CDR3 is TGTGCCAGCAAACCGACTAGCGGGAGCCATAGCACAGATACGCAGTATTTT. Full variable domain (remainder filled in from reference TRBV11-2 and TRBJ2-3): EAGVAQSPRYKIIEKRQSVAFWCNPISGHATLYWYQQILGQGPKLLIQFQNNGVVDDSQLPKDRFSAERLKGVDSTLKIQPAKLEDSAVYLCASKPTSGSHSTDTQYFGPGTRLTVL.